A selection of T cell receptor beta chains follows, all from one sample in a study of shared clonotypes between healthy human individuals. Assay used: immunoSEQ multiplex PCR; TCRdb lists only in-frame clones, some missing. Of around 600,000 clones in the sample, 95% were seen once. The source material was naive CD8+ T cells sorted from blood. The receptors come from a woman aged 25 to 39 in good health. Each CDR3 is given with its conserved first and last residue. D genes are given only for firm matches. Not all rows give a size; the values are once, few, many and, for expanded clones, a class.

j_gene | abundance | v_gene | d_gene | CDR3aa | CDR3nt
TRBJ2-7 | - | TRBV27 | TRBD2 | CASGDAAGDEQYF | TGTGCCAGCGGCGATGCGGCGGGAGACGAGCAGTACTTC
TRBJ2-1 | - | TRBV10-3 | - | CAISDRDLLIAEQFF | TGTGCCATCAGTGACCGGGACCTACTCATCGCTGAGCAGTTCTTC
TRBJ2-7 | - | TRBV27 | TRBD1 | CASSFQGAHEQYF | TGTGCCAGCAGTTTTCAGGGGGCCCACGAGCAGTACTTC
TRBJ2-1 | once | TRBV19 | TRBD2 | CASGGTSVEVNEQFF | TGTGCCAGTGGGGGGACTAGCGTTGAGGTGAATGAGCAGTTCTTC
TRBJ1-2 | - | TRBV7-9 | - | CASSPSIFSETHGYTF | TGTGCCAGCAGCCCTTCAATTTTCTCCGAGACGCATGGCTACACCTTC
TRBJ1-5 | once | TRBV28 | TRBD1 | CASSPGQGNQPQHF | TGTGCCAGCAGTCCGGGACAGGGGAATCAGCCCCAGCATTTT
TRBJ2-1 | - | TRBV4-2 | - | CASSQDSPAASEQFF | TGTGCCAGCAGCCAAGATTCTCCAGCGGCATCTGAGCAGTTCTTC
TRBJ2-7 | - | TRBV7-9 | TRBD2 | CASSRTSGGSYEQYF | TGTGCCAGCAGCCGCACTAGCGGCGGGTCCTACGAGCAGTACTTC
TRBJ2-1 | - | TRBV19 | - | CASKFGGRNNEQFF | TGTGCCAGTAAATTTGGAGGCCGGAACAATGAGCAGTTCTTC
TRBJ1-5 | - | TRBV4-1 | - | CASSQESYSNQPQHF | TGCGCCAGCAGCCAGGAGAGTTATAGCAATCAGCCCCAGCATTTT
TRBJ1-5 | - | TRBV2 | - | CASSEPGARQPQHF | TGTGCCAGCAGCGAACCAGGGGCGCGCCAGCCCCAGCATTTT
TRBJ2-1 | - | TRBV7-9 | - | CASSFGPGIYNEQFF | TGTGCCAGCAGCTTTGGGCCAGGGATTTACAATGAGCAGTTCTTC
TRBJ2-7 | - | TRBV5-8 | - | CASSFFRIPSYEQYF | TGTGCCAGCAGCTTTTTCCGGATCCCCTCATACGAGCAGTACTTC
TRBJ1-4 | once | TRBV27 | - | CASSSGSGLSNEKLFF | TGTGCCAGCAGTTCGGGGTCCGGGCTCAGTAATGAAAAACTGTTTTTT
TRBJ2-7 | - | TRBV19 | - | CASSKSPGVVGRTNYEQYF | TGTGCCAGTAGCAAAAGTCCGGGCGTCGTAGGACGGACCAACTACGAGCAGTACTTC